Listed below are T cell receptor beta chains from one sample, sequenced in a study of blood T cell repertoires in COVID-19. TCRdb's table, derived via immunoSEQ multiplex PCR, lists solely in-frame clones and lacks some. The sample includes about 170,000 clones, 83% of them seen just once. Input material: peripheral blood. These receptors were collected from a woman aged 70-85 years who had recovered from COVID-19. Each CDR3 is given with its conserved first and last residue. The D gene is left open where the match is weak. Only part of the rows carry a size: once, few, many, or a class if the clone is expanded.

V gene	clone size	J gene	D gene	CDR3 length	CDR3 DNA	CDR3 protein
TRBV30	.	TRBJ2-4	.	11	TGTGCCTGGAGTTCTCCGTCAGGATGGTACTTC	CAWSSPSGWYF
TRBV30	once	TRBJ1-3	.	15	TGTGCCTGGAACACCGGAGCGGGGGTCGGAAACACCATATATTTT	CAWNTGAGVGNTIYF
TRBV5-1	.	TRBJ1-1	.	15	TGCGCCAGCAGCTTGGCCGGGGAGGGGAACACTGAAGCTTTCTTT	CASSLAGEGNTEAFF
TRBV15	.	TRBJ2-5	TRBD1	16	TGTGCCACCAGCAGACCCGGGACAGGGGATTGGGAGACCCAGTACTTC	CATSRPGTGDWETQYF
TRBV7-6	once	TRBJ1-1	.	15	TGTGCCAGCAGCTTAGGGGGAGGGGGAAACACTGAAGCTTTCTTT	CASSLGGGGNTEAFF
TRBV10-1	once	TRBJ2-7	TRBD1	14	TGCGCCAGCAGTGACGGGACAGGCGGATTCGAGCAGTACTTC	CASSDGTGGFEQYF
TRBV27	.	TRBJ1-2	TRBD1	13	TGTGCCAGCAGTCGGACAGGGGGCTATGGCTACACCTTC	CASSRTGGYGYTF
TRBV29-1	.	TRBJ2-3	.	13	TGCAGCGTTGGCCCAGGGTCCACAGATACGCAGTATTTT	CSVGPGSTDTQYF
TRBV5-4	.	TRBJ2-1	.	17	TGTGCCAGCAGCTTGGGGGTGGCGGCTAGCGTGGCGGGTGAGCAGTTCTTC	CASSLGVAASVAGEQFF
TRBV7-6	.	TRBJ1-3	.	15	TGTGCCAGCAGCCGATGGACAGCCAGAGGAAACACCATATATTTT	CASSRWTARGNTIYF
TRBV7-8	.	TRBJ1-5	TRBD1	17	TGTGCCAGCAGCTCACTGGGACAGGGTGGGGGAAATCAGCCCCAGCATTTT	CASSSLGQGGGNQPQHF
TRBV18	.	TRBJ1-1	.	15	TGTGCCAGCTCACCACCGGGCCGAGGGGGCACTGAAGCTTTCTTT	CASSPPGRGGTEAFF
TRBV7-2	once	TRBJ1-2	TRBD1	16	TGTGCCAGCAGCGTGACACTCCGGGACAGGAACTATGGCTACACCTTC	CASSVTLRDRNYGYTF
TRBV7-6	.	TRBJ1-4	.	17	TGTGCCAGCAGCTTGGGGCCGGGAGGAACAACTAATGAAAAACTGTTTTTT	CASSLGPGGTTNEKLFF
TRBV18	once	TRBJ1-1	.	17	TGTGCCAGCTCACCACCGGATAAGGCAGGGGTTGACACTGAAGCTTTCTTT	CASSPPDKAGVDTEAFF
TRBV7-2	once	TRBJ2-4	.	15	TGTGCCAGCAGCCCCGACAGTCTAGCCAAAAACATTCAGTACTTC	CASSPDSLAKNIQYF
TRBV5-1	.	TRBJ1-1	.	15	TGCGCCAGCAGCCAAGGGACACCCATGAACACTGAAGCTTTCTTT	CASSQGTPMNTEAFF
TRBV10-3	few	TRBJ2-7	.	12	TGTGCCATCAGGGGGGGGCGCTACGAGCAGTACTTC	CAIRGGRYEQYF
TRBV28	.	TRBJ2-7	.	13	TGTGCCAGCAGTTTATTGTACACCTACGAGCAGTACTTC	CASSLLYTYEQYF
TRBV9	.	TRBJ2-7	.	15	TGTGCCAGCAGCGTAGCTCCCGACCGGGCGGGGGAGCAGTACTTC	CASSVAPDRAGEQYF
TRBV15	.	TRBJ1-1	.	13	TGTGCCACCAGCAGAGGGGCGGCGGGTGAAGCTTTCTTT	CATSRGAAGEAFF
TRBV7-3	.	TRBJ2-2	TRBD1	14	TGTGCCAGCAGCCCCCACCGGGACAGCGGGGAGCTGTTTTTT	CASSPHRDSGELFF
TRBV5-1	.	TRBJ2-7	.	17	TGCGCCAGCAGCTTGAGAGTTTGGGGGGAGGCGGCCTACGAGCAGTACTTC	CASSLRVWGEAAYEQYF
TRBV19	.	TRBJ2-6	.	15	TGTGCCAGTAAGGGGGGGAGCTCTGGGGCCAACGTCCTGACTTTC	CASKGGSSGANVLTF
TRBV4-1	.	TRBJ1-5	.	16	TGCGCCAGCAGCCAAGTCGGACTTGCGGGTAATCAGCCCCAGCATTTT	CASSQVGLAGNQPQHF
TRBV7-9	few	TRBJ2-1	TRBD2	15	TGTGCCAGCAGCTGGACTAGCGGAGCCTACAATGAGCAGTTCTTC	CASSWTSGAYNEQFF
TRBV11-1	.	TRBJ2-1	.	13	TGTGCCAGCAGCTTAGGATCTAACAATGAGCAGTTCTTC	CASSLGSNNEQFF
TRBV5-4	.	TRBJ2-2	TRBD2	16	TGTGCCAGCAGCTTGGGGGTAGCGGGAGTGGCCGGGGAGCTGTTTTTT	CASSLGVAGVAGELFF
TRBV2	few	TRBJ2-5	.	11	TGTGCCAGCAGCTTGAGTGAGACCCAGTACTTC	CASSLSETQYF
TRBV3-1/TRBV3-2	.	TRBJ2-7	TRBD1	17	TGTGCCAGCAGCCAAGATTGGGGACAGCCCCCTTCCTACGAGCAGTACTTC	CASSQDWGQPPSYEQYF
TRBV18	.	TRBJ2-1	TRBD2	18	TGTGCCAGCTCACCACAGCTAGCGGGGGGCAGGTCCTACAATGAGCAGTTCTTC	CASSPQLAGGRSYNEQFF
TRBV14	.	TRBJ2-3	.	16	TGTGCCAGCAGCCAAGTGGGGGGTCACAACACAGATACGCAGTATTTT	CASSQVGGHNTDTQYF
TRBV5-6	.	TRBJ1-5	.	12	TGTGCCAGCAGCTTCGGTAGCCAGCCCCAGCATTTT	CASSFGSQPQHF
TRBV19	.	TRBJ1-2	.	15	TGTGCCAGTAGTGCCTCAGGGGCACGGAACTATGGCTACACCTTC	CASSASGARNYGYTF
TRBV29-1	once	TRBJ1-2	.	14	TGCAGCGTTGAAGATCGGCACAGGGCTGGGGGCTACACCTTC	CSVEDRHRAGGYTF
TRBV18	.	TRBJ1-5	.	13	TGTGCCAGCTCCCAGGAACGACAACAGCCCCAGCATTTT	CASSQERQQPQHF
TRBV6-5	.	TRBJ1-1	.	14	TGTGCCAGCAGTTACTCGCGGGGGGGGACTGAAGCTTTCTTT	CASSYSRGGTEAFF
TRBV5-1	.	TRBJ1-2	.	13	TGCGCCAGCAGCTTGGGGCCGAGGGGGGGCTACACCTTC	CASSLGPRGGYTF
TRBV30	.	TRBJ1-2	TRBD1	13	TGTGCCTGGTCCGGGACAGCTAACTATGGCTACACCTTC	CAWSGTANYGYTF
TRBV7-2	.	TRBJ2-1	.	15	TGTGCCAGCAGCCCCAGGGTAGGGGGGGGCCGTGAGCAGTTCTTC	CASSPRVGGGREQFF
TRBV28	.	TRBJ2-3	.	16	TGTGCCAGCAGTTTGTCCCCCCTTTCGGTCTCAGATACGCAGTATTTT	CASSLSPLSVSDTQYF
TRBV5-8	.	TRBJ1-6	TRBD1	13	TGTGCCAGCACCGGGACAGGGGATTCACCCCTCCACTTT	CASTGTGDSPLHF
TRBV6-5	.	TRBJ2-1	.	11	TGTGCCAGCATAGAAGAGGGTGAGCAGTTCTTC	CASIEEGEQFF
TRBV19	many	TRBJ1-6	.	16	TGTGCCAGTAGTATGAGACGGAGCTCCTATAATTCACCCCTCCACTTT	CASSMRRSSYNSPLHF
TRBV25-1	.	TRBJ2-5	TRBD2	17	TGTGCCAGCAGTGAATTGGGGGCTAGCGGGAGAGGAGAGACCCAGTACTTC	CASSELGASGRGETQYF
TRBV4-1	.	TRBJ1-2	TRBD1	15	TGCGCCAGCAGCCACCGGGGGGGACAGGGATATGGCTACACCTTC	CASSHRGGQGYGYTF
TRBV4-2	.	TRBJ2-4	TRBD2	19	TGTGCCAGCAGCCTGGGACTAGCGGGAGGGCCGTCGGCCAAAAACATTCAGTACTTC	CASSLGLAGGPSAKNIQYF
TRBV11-2	.	TRBJ1-3	TRBD1	16	TGTGCCAGCAGCGCGGGCGGGACAGACCACTTGAACACCATATATTTT	CASSAGGTDHLNTIYF
TRBV11-2	.	TRBJ1-5	.	13	TGTGCCAGCAGCTCCGGCGTCCGGGGGCCCCAGCATTTT	CASSSGVRGPQHF
TRBV6-5	.	TRBJ1-5	.	14	TGTGCCAGCAGTCCAGACAGGACCTGGGCGCCCCAGCATTTT	CASSPDRTWAPQHF
TRBV2	.	TRBJ1-3	.	14	TGTGCCAGCAGTGATGTGGCCGCTGGAAACACCATATATTTT	CASSDVAAGNTIYF
TRBV18	.	TRBJ2-3	.	18	TGTGCCAGCTCACCTCACCAACTAGCAAAGCTAAGCACAGATACGCAGTATTTT	CASSPHQLAKLSTDTQYF
TRBV6-7	once	TRBJ1-1	TRBD1	14	TGTGCCAGCGGGCGACAGGGGATGAACACTGAAGCTTTCTTT	CASGRQGMNTEAFF
TRBV11-2	.	TRBJ1-4	.	13	TGTGCCAGCACCCCCTTTAGCGGCGAAAAACTGTTTTTT	CASTPFSGEKLFF
TRBV4-3	few	TRBJ1-1	.	13	TGCGCCAGCAGCCAAGAGGGGGGCACTGAAGCTTTCTTT	CASSQEGGTEAFF
TRBV7-2	few	TRBJ1-6	.	14	TGTGCCAGCAGCTTAGGCCCTGCGGATTCACCCCTCCACTTT	CASSLGPADSPLHF
TRBV6-5	.	TRBJ1-2	TRBD1	14	TGTGCCAGCAGCCAAGGGGGCGCCTCCTATGGCTACACCTTC	CASSQGGASYGYTF
TRBV5-1	.	TRBJ2-5	.	14	TGCGCCAGCAGCCAGGCGGGACAGCTAGAGACCCAGTACTTC	CASSQAGQLETQYF